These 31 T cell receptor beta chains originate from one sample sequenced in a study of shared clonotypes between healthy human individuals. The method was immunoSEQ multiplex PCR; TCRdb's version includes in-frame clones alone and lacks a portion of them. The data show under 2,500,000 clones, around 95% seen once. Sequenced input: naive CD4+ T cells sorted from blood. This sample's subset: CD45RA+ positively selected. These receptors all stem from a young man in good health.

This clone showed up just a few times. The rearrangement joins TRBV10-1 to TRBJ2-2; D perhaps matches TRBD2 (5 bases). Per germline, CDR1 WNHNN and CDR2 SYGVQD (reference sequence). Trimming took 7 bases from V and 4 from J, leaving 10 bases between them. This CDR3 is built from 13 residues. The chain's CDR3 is CASTEGFTGELFF. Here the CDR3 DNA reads TGCGCCAGCACCGAGGGATTCACCGGGGAGCTGTTTTTT.

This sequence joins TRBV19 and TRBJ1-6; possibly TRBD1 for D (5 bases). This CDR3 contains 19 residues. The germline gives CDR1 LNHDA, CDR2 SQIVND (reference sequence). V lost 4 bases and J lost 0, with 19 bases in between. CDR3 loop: CASSTQGPQLSSYNSPLHF. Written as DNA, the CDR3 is TGTGCCAGTAGTACCCAGGGACCGCAACTCTCCTCCTATAATTCACCCCTCCACTTT.

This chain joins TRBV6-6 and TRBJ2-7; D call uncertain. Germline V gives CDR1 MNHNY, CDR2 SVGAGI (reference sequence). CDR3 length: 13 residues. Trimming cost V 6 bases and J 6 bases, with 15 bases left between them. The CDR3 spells CASSRPELGEQYF. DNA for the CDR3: TGTGCCAGCAGCAGACCGGAACTGGGCGAGCAGTACTTC.

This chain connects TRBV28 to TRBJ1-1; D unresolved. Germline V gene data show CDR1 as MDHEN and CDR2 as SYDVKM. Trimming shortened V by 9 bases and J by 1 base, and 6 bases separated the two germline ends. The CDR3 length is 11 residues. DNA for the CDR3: TGTGCCAGTTTTGGGAACACTGAAGCTTTCTTT. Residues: CASFGNTEAFF.

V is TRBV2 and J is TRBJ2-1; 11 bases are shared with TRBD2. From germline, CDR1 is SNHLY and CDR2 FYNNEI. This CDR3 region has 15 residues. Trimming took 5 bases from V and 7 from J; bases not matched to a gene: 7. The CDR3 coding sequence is TGTGCCAGCAGTACACTAGCGGGGGCTGTTAATGAGCAGTTCTTC. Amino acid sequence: CASSTLAGAVNEQFF.

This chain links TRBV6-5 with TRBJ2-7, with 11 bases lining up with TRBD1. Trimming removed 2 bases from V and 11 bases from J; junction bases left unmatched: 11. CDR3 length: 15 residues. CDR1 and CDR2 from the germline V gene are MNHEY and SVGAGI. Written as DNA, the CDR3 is TGTGCCAGCAGTTACGGACAGGGGGCTCAAGCCTCCAAGTACTTC. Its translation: CASSYGQGAQASKYF.

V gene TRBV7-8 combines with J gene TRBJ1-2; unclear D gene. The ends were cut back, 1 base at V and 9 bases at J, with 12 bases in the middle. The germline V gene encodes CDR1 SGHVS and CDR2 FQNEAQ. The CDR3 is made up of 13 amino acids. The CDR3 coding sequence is TGTGCCAGCAGCTTAGGGCAGGTCCGCAGCTACACCTTC. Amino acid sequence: CASSLGQVRSYTF.

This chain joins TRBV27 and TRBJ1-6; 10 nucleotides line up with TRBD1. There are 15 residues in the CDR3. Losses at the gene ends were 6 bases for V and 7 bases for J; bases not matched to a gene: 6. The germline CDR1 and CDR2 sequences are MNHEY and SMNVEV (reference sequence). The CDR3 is CASRRDRGGNSPLHF. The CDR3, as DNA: TGTGCCAGCAGGAGGGACAGGGGCGGAAATTCACCCCTCCACTTT.

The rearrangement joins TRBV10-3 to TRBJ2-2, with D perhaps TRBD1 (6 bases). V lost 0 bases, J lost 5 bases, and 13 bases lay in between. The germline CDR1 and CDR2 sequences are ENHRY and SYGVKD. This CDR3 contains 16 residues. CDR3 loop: CAISESGPGTTGELFF. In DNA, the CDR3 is TGTGCCATCAGTGAGTCGGGGCCCGGGACAACCGGGGAGCTGTTTTTT.

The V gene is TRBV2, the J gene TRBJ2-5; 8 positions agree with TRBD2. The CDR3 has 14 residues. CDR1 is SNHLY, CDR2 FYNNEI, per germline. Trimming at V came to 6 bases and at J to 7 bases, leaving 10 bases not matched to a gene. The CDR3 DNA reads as TGTGCCAGCAGCGGCGGGAGGACCCAGGCGACCCAGTACTTC. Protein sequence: CASSGGRTQATQYF.

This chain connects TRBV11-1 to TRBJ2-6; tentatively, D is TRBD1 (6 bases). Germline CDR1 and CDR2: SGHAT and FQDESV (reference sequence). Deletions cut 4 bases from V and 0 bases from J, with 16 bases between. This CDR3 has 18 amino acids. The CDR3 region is CASSSATGISSGANVLTF. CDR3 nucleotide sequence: TGTGCCAGCAGCTCCGCGACAGGAATAAGCTCTGGGGCCAACGTCCTGACTTTC.

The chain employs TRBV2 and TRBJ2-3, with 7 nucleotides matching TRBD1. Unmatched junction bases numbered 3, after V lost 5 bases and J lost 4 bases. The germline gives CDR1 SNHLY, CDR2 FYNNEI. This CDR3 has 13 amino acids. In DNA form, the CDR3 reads TGTGCCAGCAGTTTGCAGGGGGCAGATACGCAGTATTTT. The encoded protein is CASSLQGADTQYF.

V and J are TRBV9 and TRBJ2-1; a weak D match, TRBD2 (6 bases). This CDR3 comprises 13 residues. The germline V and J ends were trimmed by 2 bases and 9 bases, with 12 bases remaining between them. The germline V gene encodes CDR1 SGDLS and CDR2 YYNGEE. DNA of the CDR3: TGTGCCAGCAGCGTGGAGACTAGAGGTGAGCAGTTCTTC. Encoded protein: CASSVETRGEQFF.

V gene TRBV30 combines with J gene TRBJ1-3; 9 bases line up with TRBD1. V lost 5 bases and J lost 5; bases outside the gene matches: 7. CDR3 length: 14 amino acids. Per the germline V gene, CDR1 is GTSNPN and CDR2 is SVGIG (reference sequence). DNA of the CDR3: TGTGCCTGGGGCCTCGGACAGGGGAGAAACACCATATATTTT. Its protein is CAWGLGQGRNTIYF.

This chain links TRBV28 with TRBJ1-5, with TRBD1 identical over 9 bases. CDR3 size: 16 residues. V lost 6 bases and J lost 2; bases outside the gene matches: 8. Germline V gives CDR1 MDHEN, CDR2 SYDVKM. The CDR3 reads CASRDRGGFGNQPQHF. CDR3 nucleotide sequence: TGTGCCAGCAGGGACAGGGGAGGGTTTGGCAATCAGCCCCAGCATTTT.

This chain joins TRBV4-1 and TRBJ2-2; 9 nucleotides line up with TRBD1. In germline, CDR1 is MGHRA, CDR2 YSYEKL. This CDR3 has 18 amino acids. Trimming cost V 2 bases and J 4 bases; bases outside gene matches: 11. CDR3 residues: CASSQPNPGQGRTGELFF. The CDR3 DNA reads TGCGCCAGCAGCCAACCAAACCCGGGACAGGGACGCACCGGGGAGCTGTTTTTT.

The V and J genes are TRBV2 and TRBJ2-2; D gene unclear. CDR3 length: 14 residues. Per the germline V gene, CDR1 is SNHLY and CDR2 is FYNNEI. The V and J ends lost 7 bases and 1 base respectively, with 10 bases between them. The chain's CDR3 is CASNPEMNTGELFF. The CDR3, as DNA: TGTGCCAGCAACCCGGAGATGAACACCGGGGAGCTGTTTTTT. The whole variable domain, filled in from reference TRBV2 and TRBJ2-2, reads EPEVTQTPSHQVTQMGQEVILRCVPISNHLYFYWYRQILGQKVEFLVSFYNNEISEKSEIFDDQFSVERPDGSNFTLKIRSTKLEDSAMYFCASNPEMNTGELFFGEGSRLTVL.

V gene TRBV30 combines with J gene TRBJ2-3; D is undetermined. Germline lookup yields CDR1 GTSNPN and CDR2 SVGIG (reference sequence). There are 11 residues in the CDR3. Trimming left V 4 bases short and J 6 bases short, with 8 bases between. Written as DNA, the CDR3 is TGTGCCTGGATGGGTTGGGATACGCAGTATTTT. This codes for CAWMGWDTQYF.

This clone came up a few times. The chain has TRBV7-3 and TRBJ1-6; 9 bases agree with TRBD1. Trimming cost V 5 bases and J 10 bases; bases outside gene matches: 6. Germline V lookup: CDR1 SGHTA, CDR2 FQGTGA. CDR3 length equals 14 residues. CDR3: CASSEDRGRSPLHF. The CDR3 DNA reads TGTGCCAGCAGCGAGGACAGGGGTAGGTCACCCCTCCACTTT.

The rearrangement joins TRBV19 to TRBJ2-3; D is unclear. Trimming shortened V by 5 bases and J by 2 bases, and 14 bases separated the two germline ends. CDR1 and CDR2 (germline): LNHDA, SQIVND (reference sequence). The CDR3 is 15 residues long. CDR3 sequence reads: CASSRRQTPTDTQYF. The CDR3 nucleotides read TGTGCCAGTAGTCGCAGACAAACCCCCACAGATACGCAGTATTTT.

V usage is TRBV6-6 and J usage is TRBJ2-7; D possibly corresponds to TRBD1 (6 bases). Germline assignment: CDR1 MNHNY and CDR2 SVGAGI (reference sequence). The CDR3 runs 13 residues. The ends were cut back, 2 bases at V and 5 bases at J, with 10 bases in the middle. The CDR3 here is CASSYGRQDEQYF. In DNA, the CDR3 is TGTGCCAGCAGTTACGGAAGACAGGACGAGCAGTACTTC.

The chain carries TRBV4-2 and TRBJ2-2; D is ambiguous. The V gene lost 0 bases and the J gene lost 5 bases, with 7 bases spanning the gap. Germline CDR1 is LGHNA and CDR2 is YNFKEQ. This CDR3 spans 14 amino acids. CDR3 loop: CASSQESVTGELFF. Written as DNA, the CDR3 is TGTGCCAGCAGCCAAGAGAGCGTGACCGGGGAGCTGTTTTTT.

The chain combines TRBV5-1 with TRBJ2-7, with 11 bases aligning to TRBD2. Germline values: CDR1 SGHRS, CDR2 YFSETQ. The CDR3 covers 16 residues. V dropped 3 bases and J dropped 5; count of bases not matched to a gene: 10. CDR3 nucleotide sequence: TGCGCCAGCAGCTCGGGACTAGCGGTCTTCGGGAACGAGCAGTACTTC. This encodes CASSSGLAVFGNEQYF. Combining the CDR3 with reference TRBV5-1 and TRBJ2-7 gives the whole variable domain KAGVTQTPRYLIKTRGQQVTLSCSPISGHRSVSWYQQTPGQGLQFLFEYFSETQRNKGNFPGRFSGRQFSNSRSEMNVSTLELGDSALYLCASSSGLAVFGNEQYFGPGTRLTVT.

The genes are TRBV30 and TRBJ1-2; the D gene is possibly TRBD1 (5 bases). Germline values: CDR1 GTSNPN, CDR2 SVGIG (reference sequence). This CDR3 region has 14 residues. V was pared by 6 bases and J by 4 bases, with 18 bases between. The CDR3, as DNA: TGTGCCTGCCACCGGGAGGGGCCATCCTATGGCTACACCTTC. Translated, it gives CACHREGPSYGYTF.

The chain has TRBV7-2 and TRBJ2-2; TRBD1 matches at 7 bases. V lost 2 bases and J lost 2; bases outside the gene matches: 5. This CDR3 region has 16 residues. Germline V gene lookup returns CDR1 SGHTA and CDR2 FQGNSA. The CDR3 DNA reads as TGTGCCAGCAGCTTAATCCCAGGGGGTAACACCGGGGAGCTGTTTTTT. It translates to CASSLIPGGNTGELFF.

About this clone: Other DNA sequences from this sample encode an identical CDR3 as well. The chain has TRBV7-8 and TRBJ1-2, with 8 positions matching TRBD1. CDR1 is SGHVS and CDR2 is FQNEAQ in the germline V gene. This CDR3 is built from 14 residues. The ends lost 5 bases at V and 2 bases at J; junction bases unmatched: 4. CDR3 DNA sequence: TGTGCCAGCAGCCTCGGACAGGGAAACTATGGCTACACCTTC. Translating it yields CASSLGQGNYGYTF.

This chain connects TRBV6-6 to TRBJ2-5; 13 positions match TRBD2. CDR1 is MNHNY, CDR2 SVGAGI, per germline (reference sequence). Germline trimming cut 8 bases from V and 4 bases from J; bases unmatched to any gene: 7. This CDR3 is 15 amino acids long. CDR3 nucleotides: TGTGCCAGCGGGGGAACTAGCGGGAGGGGAGAGACCCAGTACTTC. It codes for CASGGTSGRGETQYF.

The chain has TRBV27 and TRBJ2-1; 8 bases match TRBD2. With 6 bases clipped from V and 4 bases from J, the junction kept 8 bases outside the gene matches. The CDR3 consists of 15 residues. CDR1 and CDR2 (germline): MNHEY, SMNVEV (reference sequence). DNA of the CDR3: TGTGCCAGCAGGGACCTTAGCGGGAATTACAATGAGCAGTTCTTC. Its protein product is CASRDLSGNYNEQFF.

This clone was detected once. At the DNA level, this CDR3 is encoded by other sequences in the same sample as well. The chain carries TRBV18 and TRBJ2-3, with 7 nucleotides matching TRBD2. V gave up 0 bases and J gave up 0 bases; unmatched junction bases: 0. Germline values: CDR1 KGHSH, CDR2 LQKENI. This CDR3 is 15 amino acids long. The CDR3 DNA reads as TGTGCCAGCTCACCACCCGGGAGGAGCACAGATACGCAGTATTTT. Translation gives CASSPPGRSTDTQYF.

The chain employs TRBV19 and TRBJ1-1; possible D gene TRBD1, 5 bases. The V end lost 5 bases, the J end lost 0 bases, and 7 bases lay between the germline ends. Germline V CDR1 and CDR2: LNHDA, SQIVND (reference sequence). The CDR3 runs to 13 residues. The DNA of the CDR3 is TGTGCCAGTAGTGGGACCGTGAACACTGAAGCTTTCTTT. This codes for CASSGTVNTEAFF.

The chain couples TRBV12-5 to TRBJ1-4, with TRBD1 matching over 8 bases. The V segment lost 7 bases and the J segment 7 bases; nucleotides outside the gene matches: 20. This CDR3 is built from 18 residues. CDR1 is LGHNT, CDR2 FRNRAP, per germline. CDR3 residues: CASVSGKKTGEEGEKLFF. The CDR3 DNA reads TGTGCTAGTGTGTCCGGCAAAAAGACAGGGGAAGAGGGTGAAAAACTGTTTTTT. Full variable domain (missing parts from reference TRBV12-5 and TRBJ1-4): DARVTQTPRHKVTEMGQEVTMRCQPILGHNTVFWYRQTMMQGLELLAYFRNRAPLDDSGMPKDRFSAEMPDATLATLKIQPSEPRDSAVYFCASVSGKKTGEEGEKLFFGSGTQLSVL.